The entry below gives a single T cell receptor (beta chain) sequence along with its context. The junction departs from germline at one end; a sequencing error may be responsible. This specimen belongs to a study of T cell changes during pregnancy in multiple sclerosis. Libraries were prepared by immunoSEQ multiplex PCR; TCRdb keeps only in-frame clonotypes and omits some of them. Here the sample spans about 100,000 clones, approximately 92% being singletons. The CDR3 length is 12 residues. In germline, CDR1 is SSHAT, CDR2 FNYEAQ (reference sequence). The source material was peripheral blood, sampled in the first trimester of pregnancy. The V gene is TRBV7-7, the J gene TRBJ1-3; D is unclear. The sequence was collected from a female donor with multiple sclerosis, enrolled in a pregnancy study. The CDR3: CASTTPKNTIYF. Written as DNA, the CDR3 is TGTGCTAGCACCACTCCAAAGAACACCATATATTTT. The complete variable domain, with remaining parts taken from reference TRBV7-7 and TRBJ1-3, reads GAGVSQSPRYKVTKRGQDVTLRCDPISSHATLYWYQQALGQGPEFLTYFNYEAQPDKSGLPSDRFSAERPEGSISTLTIQRTEQRDSAMYRCASTTPKNTIYFGEGSWLTVV.